This T cell receptor beta chain stems from a study of identical twins (dated by TCRdb to the mid-2010s). With regard to the full study: To test whether fetal clonotypes persist, the study used deep sequencing on TCR alpha and beta repertoires from monozygotic twins, unrelated adults of various ages, and cord blood. Replicate twin experiments were performed at different times using different library preparation protocols to rule out contamination.

Libraries were prepared through 5' RACE. The run used an Illumina HiSeq 2000. Template switching added a universal primer binding site, and the final cDNA carried a unique molecular identifier that allowed TCR cDNA molecules to be counted accurately. First-strand cDNA for TCR alpha and beta chains was synthesized from specific primers in the conserved constant-segment region. To control for contamination, every cDNA library carried two barcodes: a SMART-Mk sample barcode plus Illumina barcodes. TruSeq adapter sequences and Illumina sample barcodes were added in two successive PCR steps. Sequencing of the TCR alpha and beta cDNA libraries was done on the Illumina HiSeq platform using custom primers. The published analysis was carried out like this. MiGEC was used to process raw reads and extract unique molecular identifiers, and MiXCR was used to find CDR3 positions. For each individual, recombination models were inferred using an EM algorithm with the repgenHMM and IGoR tools. The analysis of shared clonotypes was done with the tcR package in R, with sharing normalized by the product of cloneset sizes. Out-of-frame nonproductive sequences were analyzed to study raw recombination free of thymic and clonal selection effects. Through fastp at Q25 and MiXCR, TCRdb rebuilt clones from the public reads, retaining in-frame beta chains. When rows share a CDR3 protein, they turn into one entry using the most common DNA and genes. The V and J calls were determined by TCRdb, not by the authors. Here the sample has about 250,000 distinct CDR3 sequences; more than 12% occur a single time. The ten most abundant clones make up 8.8% of the sample.

Overall study results and their limits: Because the same donors could not be followed over many years, conclusions were based on cross-sectional statistical analysis. Out-of-frame TCR alpha sharing in monozygotic twins was systematically underestimated by recombination models, whereas sharing between unrelated individuals was in agreement with the recombination models. Abundant cord blood beta clonotypes carried fewer insertions; young adult naive repertoires showed a weaker similar trend, while memory repertoires showed none. Invariant T cells such as MAIT and iNKT could partly confound zero-insertion analyses, although diverse VJ usage argued against such confounding for most clonotypes. Excess twin sharing in beta out-of-frame sequences was weaker because fewer shared sequences lowered the signal-to-noise ratio. Compared with coincidental sharing between unrelated individuals, out-of-frame TCR alpha sequences shared between twins had an excess of sequences with low generation probability.

All donors were healthy Caucasians. Using Miltenyi CD45RO+ enrichment and human naive T-cell isolation kits, memory (CD45RO+) and naive T cells were isolated from PBMC. Regarding this clonotype: Its antigen remains undetermined. The record has no base qualities; no much larger clone is one base away.

V was cut back by 0 bases and J by 0 bases, leaving a gap of 15 bases between them. Sequences SGHRS (CDR1) and YFSETQ (CDR2) are obtained from the germline V gene. Including the terminal cysteine and phenylalanine, the CDR3 comprises 17 residues. The kept DNA is CDR3 alone, 51 bases in frame from the first base. Input material: memory (CD45RO+) T cells sorted from blood. The sample's cell subset or site label is to be understood as: CD45RO+ enriched T cells. Recombination joined TRBV5-1 with TRBJ2-5; the D gene is perhaps TRBD2, on 5 matching bases. The clonotype was recovered from a woman aged 18-29 years in good health. DNA sequence: TGCGCCAGCAGCTTGGAGTCAGCAGCTAGCAACCAAGAGACCCAGTACTTC. Translation gives CASSLESAASNQETQYF.